Here is one T cell receptor (beta chain) with its context. Its antigen is as yet unknown. This sample is drawn from a study of blood T cells in healthy people across ages. PCR was performed a second time for about 6 to 12 cycles using a sample-barcoded 5' primer and a J-beta primer mix. In TCRdb, the 5' RACE reads were re-called with MiXCR into one record per CDR3 protein. Of some 1,800,000 distinct CDR3 sequences listed, roughly two fifths are singletons. Germline lookup yields CDR1 MDHEN and CDR2 SYDVKM. V lost 5 bases to trimming and J lost 4 bases, with 17 bases between them. This CDR3 region has 15 residues. Healthy Caucasian individuals from Russia aged about 6 to 95 were enrolled as donors. The study isolated at least 6.5 million PBMCs from each sample. Total RNA amounts of at least 6 micrograms were extracted per sample. Findings and caveats of the study: Observed TCR beta diversity showed a strong correlation with the percentage of naive T cells as measured by flow cytometry.

V is TRBV28 and J is TRBJ1-2; D might be TRBD1 (5 bases). This receptor was identified in a human donor in good health. Sequencing input: blood. CDR3 coding DNA: TGTGCCAGCAGTGTCTGGGGGGGGAATGGCTATGGCTACACCTTC. As protein: CASSVWGGNGYGYTF.